This TCR beta chain was observed in a study of shared clonotypes between healthy human individuals. TCRdb's copy holds only in-frame clones and misses some; the assay was immunoSEQ multiplex PCR. Of 300,000 to 350,000 clones detected, around 67% appear once; the ten largest clones hold 10%. Trimming removed 1 base from V and 1 base from J, with 10 bases in between. Germline CDR1 and CDR2: SGHTA and FQGNSA. This CDR3 has 16 amino acids. V and J are TRBV7-2 and TRBJ2-2; no clear D. The receptor's source is a young man in good health. The specimen was memory CD4+ T cells sorted from blood. Subset described: CD45RA-negative fraction. The CDR3 region is CASSLGRVQNTGELFF. CDR3 coding DNA: TGTGCCAGCAGCTTAGGTCGGGTTCAGAACACCGGGGAGCTGTTTTTT.